This record covers a single TCR beta chain. These data come from a study of technical replicates of blood from a few donors. Only in-frame clones appear in the TCRdb table, and some are missing; sequencing was by immunoSEQ multiplex PCR. The sample carries approximately 59,000 clones, over 90% recorded once. Germline V CDR1 and CDR2: SGDLS, YYNGEE. CDR3 length equals 15 residues. V lost 0 bases and J 4 bases, leaving 11 bases between the germline ends. The specimen sequenced was PBMCs. V and J are TRBV9 and TRBJ2-1; D perhaps matches TRBD1 (5 bases). The receptor was derived from a human donor in good health. Some clones in this sample may be carry-over from other donors' samples. The CDR3 loop reads CASSVVGVSYNEQFF. The CDR3, as DNA: TGTGCCAGCAGCGTAGTAGGGGTATCATACAATGAGCAGTTCTTC.